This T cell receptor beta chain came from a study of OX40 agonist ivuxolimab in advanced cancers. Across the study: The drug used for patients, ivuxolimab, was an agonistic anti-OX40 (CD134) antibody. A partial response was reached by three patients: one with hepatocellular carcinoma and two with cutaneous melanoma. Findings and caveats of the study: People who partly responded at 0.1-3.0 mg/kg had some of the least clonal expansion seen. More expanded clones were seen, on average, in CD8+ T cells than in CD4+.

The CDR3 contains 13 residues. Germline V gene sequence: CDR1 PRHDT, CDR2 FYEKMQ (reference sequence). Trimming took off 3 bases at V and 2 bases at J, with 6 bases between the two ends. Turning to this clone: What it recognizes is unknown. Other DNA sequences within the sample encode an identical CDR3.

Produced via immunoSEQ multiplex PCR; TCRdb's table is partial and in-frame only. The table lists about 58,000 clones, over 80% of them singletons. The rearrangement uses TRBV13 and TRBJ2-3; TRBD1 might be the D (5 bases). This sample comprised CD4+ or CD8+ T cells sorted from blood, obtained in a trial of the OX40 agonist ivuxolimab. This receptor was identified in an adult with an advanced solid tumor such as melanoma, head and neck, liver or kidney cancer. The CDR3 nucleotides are TGTGCCAGCAGCTTGGGGCACACAGATACGCAGTATTTT. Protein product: CASSLGHTDTQYF. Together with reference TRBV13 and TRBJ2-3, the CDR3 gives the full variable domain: AAGVIQSPRHLIKEKRETATLKCYPIPRHDTVYWYQQGPGQDPQFLISFYEKMQSDKGSIPDRFSAQQFSDYHSELNMSSLELGDSALYFCASSLGHTDTQYFGPGTRLTVL.